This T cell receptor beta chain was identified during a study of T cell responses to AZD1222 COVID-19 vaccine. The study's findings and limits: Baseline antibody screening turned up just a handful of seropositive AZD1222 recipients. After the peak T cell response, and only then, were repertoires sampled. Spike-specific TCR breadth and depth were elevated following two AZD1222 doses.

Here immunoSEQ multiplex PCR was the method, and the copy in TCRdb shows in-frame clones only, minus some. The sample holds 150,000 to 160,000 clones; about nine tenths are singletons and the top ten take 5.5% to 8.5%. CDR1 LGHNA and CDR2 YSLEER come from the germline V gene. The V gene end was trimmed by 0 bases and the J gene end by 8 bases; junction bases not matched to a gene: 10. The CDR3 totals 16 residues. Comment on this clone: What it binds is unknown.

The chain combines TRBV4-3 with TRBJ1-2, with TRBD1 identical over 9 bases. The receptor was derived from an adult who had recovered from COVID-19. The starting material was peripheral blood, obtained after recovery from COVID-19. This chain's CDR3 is CASSQEGQGRGWGYTF. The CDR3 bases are TGCGCCAGCAGCCAAGAAGGACAGGGGAGAGGCTGGGGCTACACCTTC.